These 4 T cell receptor beta chains originate from one sample sequenced in a study of T cell clones after liver transplantation. Method: immunoSEQ multiplex PCR; TCRdb's copy keeps in-frame clones and lacks some. The data show tens of thousands of clones, with roughly 70% seen just once and about 2.8% held by the top ten. Sample: CD4+ T cells from blood, taken at the approximately 16-month timepoint. These TCRs come from a human patient who received a liver transplant. Some T cells may have originated in the graft donor.

This clone has at least ten counts. The chain couples TRBV7-2 to TRBJ2-6; the D call may be TRBD1 or TRBD2 (5 bases each). Germline lookup yields CDR1 SGHTA and CDR2 FQGNSA. Deletions cut 5 bases from V and 1 base from J, with 9 bases between. The CDR3 has 15 amino acids. The DNA for the CDR3 is TGTGCCAGCAGCGTCGGGGCTTCTGGGGCCAACGTCCTGACTTTC. This encodes CASSVGASGANVLTF.

In its sample, this clone was seen a few times. The rearrangement links TRBV6-1 to TRBJ2-5; D is ambiguous. Looked up from germline, CDR1 is MNHNS and CDR2 is SASEGT. V was pared by 2 bases and J by 2 bases, with 9 bases between. The CDR3 extends over 14 amino acids. CDR3 coding DNA: TGTGCCAGCAGTGAATCGATAGTACAAGAGACCCAGTACTTC. As protein: CASSESIVQETQYF.

This clone was counted a few times. J is TRBJ2-2 and V is TRBV2, with 12 bases lining up with TRBD2. Germline V gene data show CDR1 as SNHLY and CDR2 as FYNNEI. V trimming: 6 bases; J trimming: 6 bases; junction bases outside the gene matches: 11. The CDR3 spans 17 residues. CDR3 region: CASRRLAGEVDPGELFF. The CDR3 region has the DNA TGTGCCAGCAGACGACTAGCGGGAGAGGTTGACCCCGGGGAGCTGTTTTTT.

This clone was detected a few times. An end of the junction differs from the germline gene, which may be a read error. V and J are TRBV5-1 and TRBJ2-3; 9 positions agree with TRBD2. Germline V gene sequence: CDR1 SGHRS, CDR2 YFSETQ. CDR3 length: 14 residues. The CDR3 sequence is CASTPTSGTHTQYF. CDR3 coding DNA: TGCGCCAGCACCCCGACTAGCGGCACACATACGCAGTATTTT.